A single sample is the source of the 6 T cell receptor beta chains below, sequenced in a study of tumor-infiltrating lymphocytes in primary liver carcinoma (dated by TCRdb to about 2017). Sequencer: Illumina HiSeq 2500. Using a constant-region primer and ProtoScript II reverse transcriptase, TCRbeta-specific cDNA was reverse-transcribed from approximately 0.5 ug total RNA. TCRbeta libraries were built with three nested multiplex PCR rounds, a slightly modified ARM-PCR procedure. Each of the first two PCR rounds ran for approximately 11 cycles and used multiplex TRBV1-TRBV30 forward primers together with a Cbeta reverse primer. The public reads were reanalyzed by TCRdb: fastp trimming at Q25, MiXCR alignment, in-frame beta chains only. Records with the same CDR3 protein are collapsed into one entry carrying the most frequent genes and DNA. The sample table contains more than 50,000 distinct CDR3 sequences; only one count was recorded for about three quarters of them. The ten top clones hold about a quarter of the sample.

Without any cell sorting, total RNA and DNA were extracted together from approximately 22-30 mg of bulk tissue using the AllPrep DNA/RNA mini kit. Sequences were obtained from liver tumor tissue from sampling region 2. In the paper's terms, the cell subset or site label means: tumor region T2, inferior pole. Every receptor here comes from a man aged 35 to 55 with primary liver carcinoma and hepatitis B virus infection.

This clonotype has just a few counts. This could be a read error, since a much larger clone is one nucleotide away. This chain links TRBV5-8 with TRBJ2-5; weak D call: TRBD1 (7 bases). CDR3 size: 17 residues. With 5 bases removed from V and 2 bases from J, the gap between germline ends came to 22 bases. The germline gives CDR1 SGHTS, CDR2 YDEGEE. Written as DNA, the CDR3 is TGTGCCAGCAGGTCGAGGCGGGACAGCTTTCTTCAAGAGACCCAGTACTTC. Its translation: CASRSRRDSFLQETQYF.

For this clonotype: At one of its ends the junction is not consistent with the germline gene, which may arise from a read error. The V gene is TRBV29-1, the J gene TRBJ1-1; D remains unclear. The CDR3 has 10 amino acids. CDR1 SQVTM and CDR2 ANQGSEA come from the germline V gene. The CDR3 bases are TGCAGCGTTCTCAGCACTGATGCTTTCTTT. Protein sequence: CSVLSTDAFF.

On this clonotype: One junction end does not reproduce the germline sequence, and a read error may be involved. In DNA form, the CDR3 reads TGTGCCGGCAGCCCTGGGATTAGCGGGAGTTGGGGCGCAGATACGCAGTATTTT. Translating it yields CAGSPGISGSWGADTQYF. The chain combines TRBV12-3 or TRBV12-4 with TRBJ2-3, with 9 bases matching TRBD2. This CDR3 comprises 18 residues.

About this clonotype: The germline gene is not matched at one end of the junction; a read error may be the cause. The chain has TRBV10-1 and TRBJ2-1; the match to TRBD2 covers 16 bases. The CDR3 is 19 amino acids. Germline values: CDR1 WNHNN, CDR2 SYGVQD (reference sequence). DNA of the CDR3: TGCGCCAGTAGTGACATGGGACTAGCGGGAGGGATGCGAACGAATGAGGAGTTCTTC. This sequence encodes CASSDMGLAGGMRTNEEFF.

The chain couples TRBV11-2 to TRBJ2-5; TRBD1 might be the D (6 bases). CDR1 SGHAT and CDR2 FQNNGV come from the germline V gene. V lost 1 base and J lost 2, with 17 bases in between. The CDR3 length is 17 residues. The CDR3 reads CASSLVSGDNQQETQYF. The CDR3 DNA is TGTGCCAGCAGCTTAGTCAGTGGGGACAATCAGCAAGAGACCCAGTACTTC. The full variable domain, its missing parts supplied by reference TRBV11-2 and TRBJ2-5, is EAGVAQSPRYKIIEKRQSVAFWCNPISGHATLYWYQQILGQGPKLLIQFQNNGVVDDSQLPKDRFSAERLKGVDSTLKIQPAKLEDSAVYLCASSLVSGDNQQETQYFGPGTRLLVL.

V is TRBV11-2 and J is TRBJ2-3; D may be TRBD2 (6 bases). The CDR3 is 16 amino acids. V lost 5 bases and J lost 3, with 18 bases in between. CDR1 and CDR2 (germline): SGHAT, FQNNGV. The CDR3 protein is CASSPPTSCSTDTQYF. The CDR3 DNA follows: TGTGCCAGCAGCCCCCCAACTAGCTGCAGTACAGATACGCAGTATTTT. Complete variable domain (other parts from reference TRBV11-2 and TRBJ2-3): EAGVAQSPRYKIIEKRQSVAFWCNPISGHATLYWYQQILGQGPKLLIQFQNNGVVDDSQLPKDRFSAERLKGVDSTLKIQPAKLEDSAVYLCASSPPTSCSTDTQYFGPGTRLTVL.